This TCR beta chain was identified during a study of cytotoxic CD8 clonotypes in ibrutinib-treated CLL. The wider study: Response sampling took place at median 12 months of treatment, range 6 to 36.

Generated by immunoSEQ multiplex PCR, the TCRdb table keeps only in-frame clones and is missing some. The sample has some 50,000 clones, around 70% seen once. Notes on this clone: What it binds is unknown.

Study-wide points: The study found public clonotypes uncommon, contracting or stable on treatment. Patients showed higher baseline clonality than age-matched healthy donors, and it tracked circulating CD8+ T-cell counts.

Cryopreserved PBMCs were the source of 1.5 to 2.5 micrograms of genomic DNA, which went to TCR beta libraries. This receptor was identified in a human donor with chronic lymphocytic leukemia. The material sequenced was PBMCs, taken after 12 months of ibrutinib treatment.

The CDR3 bases are TGTGCCAGCAGGCATAATACTCAGGGGGCCTGGGGCTACACCTTC. Protein sequence: CASRHNTQGAWGYTF. This rearrangement joins TRBV28 to TRBJ1-2; TRBD1 agrees at 8 bases. This CDR3 is built from 15 residues. Germline V gene lookup returns CDR1 MDHEN and CDR2 SYDVKM. V trimming: 6 bases; J trimming: 8 bases; junction bases outside the gene matches: 14.